The clone carrying this T cell receptor beta chain occurred many times. This entry belongs to a study of early T cells in non-severe SARS-CoV-2 infection. Study as a whole: The authors sequenced bulk RNA from unsorted whole blood, leaving chains unpaired.

The germline V gene has CDR1 SGDLS and CDR2 YYNGEE. V was cut by 0 bases and J by 0 bases, with 9 bases left in between. This CDR3 contains 15 residues. As part of library construction, unique molecular identifiers were attached to individual cDNA molecules. One entry per CDR3 protein results from TCRdb running MiXCR on the 5' RACE reads. The sample lists about 82,000 distinct CDR3 sequences; approximately 13% were seen once. This TCR derives from an adult who was a healthcare worker with PCR-confirmed SARS-CoV-2 infection or an uninfected control (not recorded which). The specimen sequenced was whole blood. This chain connects TRBV9 to TRBJ1-2; D remains unclear. DNA of the CDR3: TGTGCCAGCAGCGTAGCTAAGTCAGCTAACTATGGCTACACCTTC. Its translation is CASSVAKSANYGYTF.